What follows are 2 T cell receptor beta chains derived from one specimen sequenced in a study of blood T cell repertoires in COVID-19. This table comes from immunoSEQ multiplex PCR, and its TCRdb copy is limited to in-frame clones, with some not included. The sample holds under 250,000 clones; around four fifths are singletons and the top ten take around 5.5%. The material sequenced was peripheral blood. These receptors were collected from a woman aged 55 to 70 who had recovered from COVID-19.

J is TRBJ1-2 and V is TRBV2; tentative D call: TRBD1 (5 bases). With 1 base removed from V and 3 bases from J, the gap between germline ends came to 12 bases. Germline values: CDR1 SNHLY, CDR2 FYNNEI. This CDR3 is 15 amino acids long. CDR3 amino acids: CASSEGSGRYYGYTF. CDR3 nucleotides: TGTGCCAGCAGTGAAGGTTCAGGGCGGTACTATGGCTACACCTTC.

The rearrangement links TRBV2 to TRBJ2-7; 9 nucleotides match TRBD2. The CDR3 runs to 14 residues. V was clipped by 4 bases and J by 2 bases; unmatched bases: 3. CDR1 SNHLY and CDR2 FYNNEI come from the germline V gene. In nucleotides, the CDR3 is TGTGCCAGCAGTGGGCTAGCGGGGCCCTACGAGCAGTACTTC. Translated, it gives CASSGLAGPYEQYF.